This T cell receptor beta chain was retrieved from a study of T cell changes during pregnancy in multiple sclerosis. Clones were sequenced by immunoSEQ multiplex PCR, and TCRdb holds only the in-frame ones, with some missing. The sample consists of about 70,000 clones, 80% to 95% of them appearing once. The specimen comprised CD8+ T cells from peripheral blood mononuclear cells, sampled in the third trimester of pregnancy. The TCR sequence derives from a female donor in good health, enrolled as a control in a pregnancy study.

This chain's CDR3 is CASTPTGGNYEQYF. CDR3 DNA: TGTGCCAGTACTCCGACAGGGGGCAATTACGAGCAGTACTTC. The chain uses TRBV19 and TRBJ2-7; TRBD1 agrees at 10 bases. V dropped 7 bases and J dropped 4; count of bases not matched to a gene: 7. Per germline, CDR1 LNHDA and CDR2 SQIVND (reference sequence). There are 14 residues in the CDR3.